The entry below describes one T cell receptor (beta chain). This clone has a count of ten or more. Its antigen is unknown. Base qualities are missing; no much larger clone stands one base away. TCRbeta CDR3 regions were amplified from genomic DNA by means of the immunoSEQ Assay, a bias-controlled multiplex PCR. Turning to the authors' computational methods: Nucleated cell counts per sample were estimated from amplification of reference gene primers within the assay. To quantify the absolute abundance of each unique TCRbeta CDR3 rearrangement, sequence reads were collapsed and filtered. Productive Simpson clonality was computed per sample as the square root of Simpson's diversity index over productive rearrangements. TCRdb carries this immuneACCESS record with in-frame sequences only. Its versions omit some clonotypes, under half of them owing to an unresolved V gene in the studies checked, with the rest unexplained. The V and J calls and clone size were taken over from that table, and D and trimming were inferred from the DNA. This sample comprises approximately 300,000 clones, around 85% of them detected only once. The top ten hold less than 4.5% of the sample.

Each collaborating institution followed its own protocols to collect whole blood in K2EDTA tubes. Collaborator samples were shipped for TCRbeta analysis as frozen whole blood, isolated PBMCs, or DNA extracted from either sample type. The data were taken from a study of blood T cell repertoires in COVID-19 (dated by TCRdb to between 2020 and 2021). Study-level background: The collaborator samples originated in the United States, Italy and Spain and spanned the acute and convalescent phases of COVID-19. The prospective study material was composed of cDNA or gDNA derived from T cells, B-cell-depleted T cells, or PBMCs. Deeply sampled blood TCRbeta repertoires from subjects exposed to, actively infected with, or recovered from COVID-19 were included in the dataset. Samples were obtained from the ongoing ImmuneRACE study (first 160 participants) and from 1,254 subjects provided by 6 global collaborators. Sample metadata almost always included a de-identified subject ID, COVID-19 status, age in years and sex. The repertoires were released in a freely available public database intended as a resource for research on the immune response to SARS-CoV-2. Where available, HLA class I and class II types were taken from metadata supplied by the sample provider and were not determined by assay-based typing.

The junction carries 13 bases between V and J, which are trimmed by 4 bases and 0 bases respectively. The CDR3 holds 16 amino acids from the cysteine to the phenylalanine. Only the CDR3 portion is preserved as DNA: 48 bases, with reading frame beginning at the first base. The germline V gene sets CDR1 to MNHEY and CDR2 to SVGEGT. Study-level results and caveats: The quantity of clinical and demographic metadata differed by source and by participant and was supplied without curation.

The source of this sequence is a woman aged 45-65 years with active or convalescent COVID-19. The V and J genes are TRBV6-2 or TRBV6-3 and TRBJ1-5; D gene: possibly TRBD1, on 6 matching bases. The specimen was peripheral blood. The DNA reads as follows: TGTGCCAGCAGTTCCCCCGGACAGTATAGCAATCAGCCCCAGCATTTT. The encoded protein is CASSSPGQYSNQPQHF.